The text below deals with one T cell receptor (beta chain). Its antigen remains unidentified. Different DNA sequences within this sample yield the same CDR3. The sample belongs to a study of shared clonotypes between healthy human individuals. Overall study findings and caveats: Naive subsets, compared against memory subsets, generally had larger estimated richness values. An expected dependence of interdonor clonotype sharing on sequencing depth was noted.

Genomic DNA of each subset was evenly split across several immunoSEQ plates. Sequencing used immunoSEQ multiplex PCR; TCRdb keeps in-frame clones, though not all of them. Among some 660,000 clones listed, 73% were seen once. All the donors were Caucasian adults who lived in Nashville, Tennessee. This sequence originates from a woman in her 30s in good health. The sample comprised memory CD4+ T cells sorted from blood. Documented subset: CD45RA-negative fraction.

The CDR3 spells CASSLAGTSSYEQYF. CDR3 in DNA: TGTGCCAGCAGCTTAGCCGGGACTTCATCCTACGAGCAGTACTTC. The V and J genes are TRBV5-5 and TRBJ2-7, with D possibly matching TRBD2 (6 bases). The CDR3 has 15 amino acids. Germline V gives CDR1 SGHKS, CDR2 YYEKEE (reference sequence). V shed 2 bases and J shed 1 base, with 13 bases lying between them. The variable domain in full, completed from reference TRBV5-5 and TRBJ2-7, reads DAGVTQSPTHLIKTRGQQVTLRCSPISGHKSVSWYQQVLGQGPQFIFQYYEKEERGRGNFPDRFSARQFPNYSSELNVNALLLGDSALYLCASSLAGTSSYEQYFGPGTRLTVT.